What follows is one TCR beta chain and its context. Its antigen is still unknown. The data derive from a study of immune cell composition in non-small cell lung cancer. Overall study context: Tumours were mainly lung adenocarcinoma or squamous cell carcinoma.

The study, taken as a whole, reports: Shared sequences between tumour-reactive and dominant in vivo clones were not proven.

Only in-frame clones appear in the TCRdb table, and some are missing; sequencing was by immunoSEQ multiplex PCR. Counted here are 13,000 to 15,000 clones, 81% occurring once; the ten biggest clones make up around 10%. The sequencing sample was made of lung tumor tissue. This receptor was taken from a human donor with non-small cell lung cancer.

DNA for the CDR3: TGCGCCAGCAGCCAAGGGCCTAGCACCGGGGAGCTGTTTTTT. Encoded protein: CASSQGPSTGELFF. The J gene is TRBJ2-2, the V gene TRBV4-3; no reliable D call. Germline V gene sequence: CDR1 LGHNA, CDR2 YSLEER. This CDR3 is built from 14 residues. The V gene lost 1 base and the J gene lost 4 bases, with 7 bases spanning the gap.